The source of this TCR beta chain is a study of blood T cell repertoires in COVID-19. This CDR3 contains 12 residues. V dropped 5 bases and J dropped 3 bases, with 4 bases sitting between them. In germline, CDR1 is SGHTA, CDR2 FQGTGA. Measured with immunoSEQ multiplex PCR; TCRdb has only the in-frame clones, and not every one. The sample lists fewer than 250,000 clones, roughly 90% occurring once. This clonotype was obtained from a man in his fifties or sixties who had recovered from COVID-19. The sequencing sample was made of peripheral blood. This chain joins TRBV7-3 and TRBJ2-2; unclear D gene. CDR3 nucleotide sequence: TGTGCCAGCAGCCGTTACACCGGGGAGCTGTTTTTT. Protein sequence: CASSRYTGELFF.